The 24 T cell receptor beta chains presented below share a single source sample, sequenced in a study of cytomegalovirus exposure and HLA in healthy donors. The PCR employed 60 Vbeta primers together with 13 Jbeta primers. Clones were read by immunoSEQ multiplex PCR, and TCRdb kept only the in-frame ones, dropping some. The sample has about 110,000 clones; around 78% are singletons. Sequenced sample: PBMCs. The receptor set was obtained from a man between 25 and 39 years old in good health and CMV-seronegative.

This chain joins TRBV19 and TRBJ1-2; D is uncertain. The CDR3 loop spans 13 amino acids. Trimming left V 4 bases short and J 8 bases short, with 14 bases between. CDR1 is LNHDA and CDR2 is SQIVND in the germline V gene (reference sequence). The CDR3 spells CASSTRPEEGYTF. The CDR3 coding sequence is TGTGCCAGTAGTACCCGTCCAGAGGAGGGCTACACCTTC.

V usage is TRBV7-8 and J usage is TRBJ2-7; 11 nucleotides line up with TRBD2. Trimming took 5 bases from V and 0 from J; bases not matched to a gene: 3. Germline loops: CDR1 SGHVS, CDR2 FQNEAQ. This CDR3 spans 15 amino acids. The CDR3 region has the DNA TGTGCCAGCAGCGCTAGCGGGGGGCCCTCCTACGAGCAGTACTTC. Protein sequence: CASSASGGPSYEQYF.

The genes are TRBV6-1 and TRBJ1-6, with 7 positions matching TRBD1. The V and J ends lost 2 bases and 7 bases, in that order; junction bases with no gene match: 8. This CDR3 spans 16 amino acids. From germline, CDR1 is MNHNS and CDR2 SASEGT. The CDR3 nucleotides are TGTGCCAGCAGTGAAAGTGAGGGGGCGCGAAATTCACCCCTCCACTTT. Protein: CASSESEGARNSPLHF.

This chain uses TRBV5-1 with TRBJ2-5; no clear D. This CDR3 comprises 14 residues. The germline V gene encodes CDR1 SGHRS and CDR2 YFSETQ. V lost 3 bases to trimming and J lost 2 bases, with 11 bases between them. The CDR3: CASSSLQIQETQYF. CDR3 DNA: TGCGCCAGCAGCTCATTACAGATTCAAGAGACCCAGTACTTC.

On this clone itself: The junction and the germline gene differ at one end; a read error may be behind it. The CDR3 sequence: CATSPGTSGRGNF. The CDR3 region has the DNA TGTGCCACCAGTCCCGGGACTAGCGGGAGAGGGAACTTC. The chain joins TRBV6-6 to TRBJ2-4; 14 bases are a match to TRBD2. Germline-derived CDR1 and CDR2 are MNHNY and SVGAGI (reference sequence). The CDR3 runs to 13 residues.

For the CDR3, the DNA is TGCGCCAGCAGCGTTACAGGGGGCGCTAACTATGGCTACACCTTC. Its translation is CASSVTGGANYGYTF. The J gene is TRBJ1-2, the V gene TRBV5-1; 9 positions match TRBD1. Germline V gene sequence: CDR1 SGHRS, CDR2 YFSETQ. Trimming at V came to 4 bases and at J to 0 bases, leaving 4 bases not matched to a gene. This CDR3 spans 15 amino acids.

This clone occurred a few times. The chain recombines TRBV27 with TRBJ1-5; 8 bases match TRBD1. The CDR3 totals 16 residues. Germline V CDR1 and CDR2: MNHEY, SMNVEV (reference sequence). V lost 5 bases, J lost 0 bases, and 6 bases stayed unmatched. CDR3 in DNA: TGTGCCAGCAGTCCAGGACAGGGCCCTAGCAATCAGCCCCAGCATTTT. Translating gives CASSPGQGPSNQPQHF.

As concerns this clone: The junction departs from germline at one end; a sequencing error may be responsible. This rearrangement joins TRBV7-9 to TRBJ1-2; 11 positions agree with TRBD1. CDR1 SEHNR and CDR2 FQNEAQ come from the germline V gene (reference sequence). CDR3 length: 15 amino acids. CDR3 DNA: TGTTCCAGCAGCTCAGGGGGACAGGGGGTCAATGGCTACACCTTC. Residues: CSSSSGGQGVNGYTF.

The J gene is TRBJ2-3, the V gene TRBV7-6; D is ambiguous. The CDR3 runs 15 residues. Deletions cut 2 bases from V and 3 bases from J, with 12 bases between. The germline V gene encodes CDR1 SGHVS and CDR2 FNYEAQ. The CDR3 region is CASSLMSSGTDTQYF. CDR3 DNA sequence: TGTGCCAGCAGCTTAATGTCGTCGGGTACAGATACGCAGTATTTT.

The V gene is TRBV30, the J gene TRBJ2-1, with 7 bases identical to TRBD2. V was pared by 3 bases and J by 7 bases, with 6 bases of the junction left unmatched. The CDR3 runs to 13 residues. Germline lookup yields CDR1 GTSNPN and CDR2 SVGIG (reference sequence). In DNA, the CDR3 is TGTGCCTGGAGGACCCTAGCGGCTAATGAGCAGTTCTTC. Translation gives CAWRTLAANEQFF.

The chain couples TRBV7-8 to TRBJ1-2, with D unresolved. The CDR3 is 14 amino acids. The germline gives CDR1 SGHVS, CDR2 FQNEAQ. Trimming left V 1 base short and J 4 bases short, with 10 bases between. CDR3 loop: CASSLGRSSYGYTF. The CDR3 nucleotides are TGTGCCAGCAGCTTAGGAAGGAGTAGCTATGGCTACACCTTC.

This clone turned up a few times. The chain links TRBV28 to TRBJ1-5; D call uncertain. The CDR3 spans 15 residues. The germline CDR1 and CDR2 sequences are MDHEN and SYDVKM. V dropped 5 bases and J dropped 0 bases, with 11 bases sitting between them. The CDR3 reads CASSPLRGSNQPQHF. As DNA, the CDR3 is TGTGCCAGCAGTCCCCTGCGGGGTAGCAATCAGCCCCAGCATTTT.

This clone was observed a few times. The chain uses TRBV19 and TRBJ2-1, with 9 bases identical to TRBD1. Germline CDR1 reads LNHDA; CDR2 reads SQIVND (reference sequence). The CDR3 length is 17 residues. Germline trimming cut 5 bases from V and 4 bases from J; bases unmatched to any gene: 12. As DNA, the CDR3 is TGTGCCAGTAGTTTGATCCCCGGGACAGGGATTTACAATGAGCAGTTCTTC. It codes for CASSLIPGTGIYNEQFF.

This clone was observed once. The V and J genes are TRBV30 and TRBJ2-3; TRBD2 aligns across 9 bases. Trimming at V came to 2 bases and at J to 1 base, leaving 4 bases not matched to a gene. Germline lookup yields CDR1 GTSNPN and CDR2 SVGIG (reference sequence). The CDR3 length is 15 residues. The CDR3 loop reads CAWSQGLAGTDTQYF. CDR3 DNA sequence: TGTGCCTGGAGTCAGGGACTAGCAGGCACAGATACGCAGTATTTT.

The chain links TRBV7-8 to TRBJ1-1, with D possibly matching TRBD1 (5 bases). Germline assignment: CDR1 SGHVS and CDR2 FQNEAQ. V was pared by 2 bases and J by 1 base, with 14 bases between. The CDR3 consists of 16 residues. CDR3 protein: CASSLSGTISNTEAFF. CDR3 DNA: TGTGCCAGCAGCTTATCGGGGACTATTTCGAACACTGAAGCTTTCTTT.

This clone was seen only a few times. This chain connects TRBV7-9 to TRBJ2-6, with 7 bases matching TRBD1. J lost 4 bases, V lost 5 bases, and 8 bases had no gene match. Germline CDR1 reads SEHNR; CDR2 reads FQNEAQ (reference sequence). The CDR3 spans 16 residues. The CDR3 protein is CASSQETGRGANVLTF. DNA for the CDR3: TGTGCCAGCAGCCAAGAGACAGGGCGAGGGGCCAACGTCCTGACTTTC. The variable domain in full, with the rest retrieved from reference TRBV7-9 and TRBJ2-6, is DTGVSQNPRHKITKRGQNVTFRCDPISEHNRLYWYRQTLGQGPEFLTYFQNEAQLEKSRLLSDRFSAERPKGSFSTLEIQRTEQGDSAMYLCASSQETGRGANVLTFGAGSRLTVL.

This clone was observed a few times. The chain joins TRBV7-2 to TRBJ2-7; 14 positions match TRBD2. Trimming cost V 4 bases and J 3 bases; bases outside gene matches: 5. The CDR3 extends over 16 amino acids. The germline V gene has CDR1 SGHTA and CDR2 FQGNSA. CDR3 amino acids: CASSSGTSGGIYEQYF. The CDR3 nucleotides read TGTGCCAGCAGCTCCGGGACTAGCGGGGGTATCTACGAGCAGTACTTC.

This clone was observed once. The rearrangement uses TRBV29-1 and TRBJ2-7; 9 positions match TRBD1. The trim removed 0 bases at V and 5 bases at J, leaving 8 bases unmatched. The CDR3 consists of 15 residues. Per the germline V gene, CDR1 is SQVTM and CDR2 is ANQGSEA. In DNA form, the CDR3 reads TGCAGCGTTGAAGATAATGGACAGGGGCTACACGAGCAGTACTTC. It is translated as CSVEDNGQGLHEQYF.

V is TRBV6-5 and J is TRBJ2-7; 7 positions match TRBD1. V lost 0 bases and J lost 1; bases outside the gene matches: 6. Looked up from germline, CDR1 is MNHEY and CDR2 is SVGAGI. CDR3 length: 16 residues. The CDR3 coding sequence is TGTGCCAGCAGTTACTCGAGGGGGCGCGTATCCTACGAGCAGTACTTC. This sequence encodes CASSYSRGRVSYEQYF.

This clone showed up just once. The V call is TRBV5-1, the J call TRBJ2-7; TRBD2 agrees at 9 bases. Germline assignment: CDR1 SGHRS and CDR2 YFSETQ. CDR3 size: 14 residues. With 4 bases clipped from V and 5 bases from J, the junction kept 7 bases outside the gene matches. The CDR3 nucleotides are TGCGCCAGCAGCGTATCCGGGACTAGCCACGAGCAGTACTTC. Translating gives CASSVSGTSHEQYF.

This clone has more than one count but fewer than ten. Germline is not matched at one junction end, which may reflect a read error. The chain links TRBV7-9 to TRBJ2-2; 9 positions match TRBD2. The CDR3 totals 16 residues. Germline CDR1 and CDR2: SEHNR and FQNEAQ (reference sequence). CDR3 region: CASSLARRGGHRGAVF. CDR3 coding DNA: TGTGCCAGCAGCTTAGCGCGGCGGGGGGGCCACCGGGGAGCTGTTTTT. The full variable domain, with the rest looked up from reference TRBV7-9 and TRBJ2-2, is DTGVSQNPRHKITKRGQNVTFRCDPISEHNRLYWYRQTLGQGPEFLTYFQNEAQLEKSRLLSDRFSAERPKGSFSTLEIQRTEQGDSAMYLCASSLARRGGHRGAVFGEGSRLTVL.

A few counts support this clone. The rearrangement joins TRBV7-8 to TRBJ2-7; weak D call: TRBD2 (5 bases). The V gene's germline CDR1 is SGHVS and CDR2 FQNEAQ. V was shortened by 7 bases and J by 6 bases, with 10 bases between the two germline ends. The CDR3 runs to 11 residues. CDR3 in DNA: TGTGCCAGCAAACTAGGCGGCGAGCAGTACTTC. It specifies CASKLGGEQYF.

This chain links TRBV7-3 with TRBJ2-7; D may be TRBD2 (5 bases). Trimming took 5 bases from V and 0 from J, leaving 17 bases between them. Germline V gene sequence: CDR1 SGHTA, CDR2 FQGTGA. CDR3 length equals 16 residues. CDR3 sequence (DNA): TGTGCCAGCAGCCCAAGCGGAGTGTCCTCCTCCTACGAGCAGTACTTC. It translates to CASSPSGVSSSYEQYF.

The chain is built from TRBV6-5 and TRBJ2-3; 7 positions match TRBD2. Germline V CDR1 and CDR2: MNHEY, SVGAGI. The CDR3 loop spans 15 amino acids. Germline trimming cut 2 bases from V and 5 bases from J; bases unmatched to any gene: 7. CDR3 loop: CASSYGEGIIDTQYF. The CDR3 DNA reads as TGTGCCAGCAGTTACGGGGAGGGGATAATAGATACGCAGTATTTT.